A selection of T cell receptor beta chains follows, all from one sample in a study of shared clonotypes between healthy human individuals. This table comes from immunoSEQ multiplex PCR, and its TCRdb copy is limited to in-frame clones, with some not included. The table includes roughly 2.5 million clones, around 90% detected once. Sequenced: naive CD4+ T cells sorted from blood. Source of these receptors: a man between 18 and 35 years old in good health. CDR3s include the opening cysteine and the closing phenylalanine or tryptophan. The order of the fields is V gene, D gene, J gene, clone size, CDR3 DNA, CDR3 protein. The D gene is left open where the match is weak. Clone size is given for some rows only: seen once, a few or many times, or a class if the clone is expanded.

TRBV28,-,TRBJ1-4,-,TGTGCCAGCAGCTTGCGGCCCTTGGGTCCAGAAAAACTGTTTTTT,CASSLRPLGPEKLFF
TRBV19,-,TRBJ1-5,-,TGTGCCATCGGGAGGCAGCCCCAGCATTTT,CAIGRQPQHF
TRBV28,-,TRBJ1-2,-,TGTGCCAGCAGTTCTTCTAACTATGGCTACACCTTC,CASSSSNYGYTF
TRBV28,TRBD2,TRBJ2-5,-,TGTGCCAGCTCTCCGGCTAGCGGGGGCCAAGAGACCCAGTACTTC,CASSPASGGQETQYF
TRBV7-8,-,TRBJ2-7,-,TGTGCCAGCACGGACGGCCCCTACGAGCAGTACTTC,CASTDGPYEQYF
TRBV6-6,-,TRBJ2-7,-,TGTGCCAGCGTTGGGAGACCCCGAGACGAGCAGTACTTC,CASVGRPRDEQYF
TRBV9,-,TRBJ2-1,once,TGTGCCAGCAGCGCCCCAGACACTAGATACGTCGAGCAGTTCTTC,CASSAPDTRYVEQFF
TRBV13,-,TRBJ2-7,-,TGTGCCAGCAGCCCCGGGGGGACAGTTAATTACGAGCAGTACTTC,CASSPGGTVNYEQYF
TRBV5-1,-,TRBJ1-1,-,TGCGCCAGCAGCTTGGAGGGAACAAACACTGAAGCTTTCTTT,CASSLEGTNTEAFF
TRBV13,TRBD1,TRBJ1-1,few,TGTGCCAGCAGTTGGGCAGGGGGAAGGAACACTGAAGCTTTCTTT,CASSWAGGRNTEAFF
TRBV2,-,TRBJ1-4,-,TGTGCCAGCAAGCGGACGGAGAATGAAAAACTGTTTTTT,CASKRTENEKLFF
TRBV5-1,TRBD2,TRBJ2-1,-,TGCGCCAGCAGCTTGTGGGGCGGGGGAGACAATGAGCAGTTCTTC,CASSLWGGGDNEQFF
TRBV28,-,TRBJ1-2,-,TGTGCCAGCAGTTTCATATTCGGGGGATCTCTACGCTACACCTTC,CASSFIFGGSLRYTF
TRBV2,TRBD1,TRBJ1-5,-,TGTGCCAGCTCGGGACAGGGGGACAATCAGCCCCAGCATTTT,CASSGQGDNQPQHF
TRBV6-6,-,TRBJ2-7,-,TGTGCCAGCAGTTCGCGACAGGGACTCTACGAGCAGTACTTC,CASSSRQGLYEQYF
TRBV6-5,-,TRBJ2-1,-,TGTGCCAGCAGTTACCGGCAGGAGTACAATGAGCAGTTCTTC,CASSYRQEYNEQFF
TRBV30,-,TRBJ2-7,-,TGTGCCTGGACCAGGGATTACTCCTACGAGCAGTACTTC,CAWTRDYSYEQYF
TRBV20-1,-,TRBJ2-7,-,TGCAGTGCTAGTCCTTCCTCCGAGCAGTACTTC,CSASPSSEQYF
TRBV25-1,TRBD2,TRBJ2-7,-,TGTGCCAGCAGTGAATCCGGAGCGGGGAGGGTCGAGCAGTACTTC,CASSESGAGRVEQYF
TRBV5-1,TRBD2,TRBJ2-2,-,TGCGCCAGCAGCTTAGGGACTACGAACACCGGGGAGCTGTTTTTT,CASSLGTTNTGELFF
TRBV9,-,TRBJ2-5,-,TGTGCCAGCAGCGAACAGGGAGGGGAGACCCAGTACTTC,CASSEQGGETQYF
TRBV6-5,-,TRBJ1-2,-,TGTGCCAGCAGTTACAGTGGGGCGTCTAACTATGGCTACACCTTC,CASSYSGASNYGYTF
TRBV12-5,-,TRBJ1-2,few,TGTGCTAGTGGTGCCGATCAGGGAACGAATGGCTACACCTTC,CASGADQGTNGYTF
TRBV19,TRBD1,TRBJ2-7,once,TGTGCCAGTAGTTGGACAGGGGGCCCTGCAGTATACTTC,CASSWTGGPAVYF
TRBV7-9,TRBD1,TRBJ2-7,-,TGTGCCAGCAGCCCCGGACAGGGAGCCTTCTACGAGCAGTACTTC,CASSPGQGAFYEQYF
TRBV19,-,TRBJ2-1,-,TGTGCCAGTAGTATAGGGGGCCGGGGCTCGAAGCAGTTCTTC,CASSIGGRGSKQFF
TRBV18,TRBD2,TRBJ2-1,-,TGTGCCAGCTCACCACCGAGGACTAGTTACAATGAGCAGTTCTTC,CASSPPRTSYNEQFF